The sequence of this T cell receptor beta chain was determined in a study of cytomegalovirus exposure and HLA in healthy donors. Both 60 Vbeta primers and 13 Jbeta primers went into the PCR. Sequencing used immunoSEQ multiplex PCR; TCRdb keeps in-frame clones, though not all of them. The listing contains around 150,000 clones. As concerns this clone: Its antigen is not known.

Per germline, CDR1 SGHTA and CDR2 FQGNSA. The ends were cut back, 6 bases at V and 1 base at J, with 16 bases in the middle. CDR3 size: 16 residues. Study-wide findings and caveats: Published work reported that the classifier diagnosed cytomegalovirus status with high specificity and sensitivity. Later work associated roughly 15,000 TCR beta sequences with HLA alleles at 0.05 false discovery rate.

The chain couples TRBV7-2 to TRBJ2-1; TRBD2 is a possible D gene (6 bases). The origin of this receptor is a woman aged 60-70 years in good health and CMV-seronegative. The sample comprised PBMCs. The CDR3 sequence is CASRVDGDLSYNEQFF. The CDR3 region has the DNA TGTGCCAGCAGAGTTGATGGGGACTTATCCTACAATGAGCAGTTCTTC.